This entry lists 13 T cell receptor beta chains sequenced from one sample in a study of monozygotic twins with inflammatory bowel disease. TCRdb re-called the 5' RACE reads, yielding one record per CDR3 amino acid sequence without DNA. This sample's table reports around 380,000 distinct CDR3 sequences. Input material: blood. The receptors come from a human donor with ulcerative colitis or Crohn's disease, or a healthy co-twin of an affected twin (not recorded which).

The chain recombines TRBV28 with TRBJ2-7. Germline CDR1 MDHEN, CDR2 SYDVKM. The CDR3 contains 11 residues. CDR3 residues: CASSGRYEQYF.

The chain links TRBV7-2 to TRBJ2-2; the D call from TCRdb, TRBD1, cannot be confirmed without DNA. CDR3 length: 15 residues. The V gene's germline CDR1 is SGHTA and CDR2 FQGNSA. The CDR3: CASSFDRRNTGELFF.

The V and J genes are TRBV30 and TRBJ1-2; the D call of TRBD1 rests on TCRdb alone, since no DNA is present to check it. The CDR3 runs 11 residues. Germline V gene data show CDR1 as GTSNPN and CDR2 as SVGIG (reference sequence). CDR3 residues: CAWFTGYGYTF.

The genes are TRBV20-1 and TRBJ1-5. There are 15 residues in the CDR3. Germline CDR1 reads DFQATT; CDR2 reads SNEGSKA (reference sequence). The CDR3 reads CSARTIVGAGQPQHF.

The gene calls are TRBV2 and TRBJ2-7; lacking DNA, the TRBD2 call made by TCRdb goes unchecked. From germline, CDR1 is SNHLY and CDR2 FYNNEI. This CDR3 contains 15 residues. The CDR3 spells CASRGRDWSFYEQYF.

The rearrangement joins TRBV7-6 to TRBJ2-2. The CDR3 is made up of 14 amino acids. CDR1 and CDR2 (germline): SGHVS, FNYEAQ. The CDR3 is CASSLGPDTGELFF.

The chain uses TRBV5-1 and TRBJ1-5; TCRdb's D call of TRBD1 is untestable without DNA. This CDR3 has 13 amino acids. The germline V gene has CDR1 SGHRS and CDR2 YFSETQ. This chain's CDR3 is CASSRDLGGPQHF.

The CDR3 reads CASSSYLAGGPNEQFF. The rearrangement links TRBV27 to TRBJ2-1; TCRdb's assignment of TRBD2 cannot be checked, as there is no DNA. There are 16 residues in the CDR3. Germline loops: CDR1 MNHEY, CDR2 SMNVEV (reference sequence).

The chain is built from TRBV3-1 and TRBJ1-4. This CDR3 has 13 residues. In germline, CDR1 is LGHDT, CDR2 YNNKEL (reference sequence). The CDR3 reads CASSQVAGSELFF. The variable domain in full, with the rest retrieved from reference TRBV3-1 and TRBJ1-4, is DTAVSQTPKYLVTQMGNDKSIKCEQNLGHDTMYWYKQDSKKFLKIMFSYNNKELIINETVPNRFSPKSPDKAHLNLHINSLELGDSAVYFCASSQVAGSELFFGSGTQLSVL.

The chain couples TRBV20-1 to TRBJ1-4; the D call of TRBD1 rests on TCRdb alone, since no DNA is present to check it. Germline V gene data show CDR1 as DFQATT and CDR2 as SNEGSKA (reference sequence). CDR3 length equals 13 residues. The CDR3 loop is CSAPGQRNEKLFF.

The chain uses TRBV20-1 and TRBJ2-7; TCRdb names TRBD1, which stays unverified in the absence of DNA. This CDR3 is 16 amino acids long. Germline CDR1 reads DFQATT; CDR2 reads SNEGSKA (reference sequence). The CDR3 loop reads CSARPHLQGAVYEQYF.

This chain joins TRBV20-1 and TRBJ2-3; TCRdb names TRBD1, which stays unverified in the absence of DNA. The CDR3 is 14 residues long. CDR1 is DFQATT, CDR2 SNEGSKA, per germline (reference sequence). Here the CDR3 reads CSAAGGPVTDTQYF.

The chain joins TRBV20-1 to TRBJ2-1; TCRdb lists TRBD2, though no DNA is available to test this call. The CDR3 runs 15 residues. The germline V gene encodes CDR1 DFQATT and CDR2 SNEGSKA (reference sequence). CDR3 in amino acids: CSARELAGGYNEQFF.